This TCR beta chain was captured in a study of Ad26.COV2.S vaccination and SARS-CoV-2 variants. As to treatment: approximately 18 received Ad26.COV2.S at low or high dose, single or two shots; a few received placebo; per-sample allocation not given. Samples came from day 63 after the first vaccine or placebo injection. Repertoires were generated with immunoSEQ multiplex PCR, while TCRdb's copy carries only in-frame clones and drops some. The sample includes over 400,000 clones, 80% to 90% seen only once; the top ten take roughly 2.5%. Trimming stripped 1 base from V and 1 base from J, with 10 bases between. Germline V CDR1 and CDR2: MGHRA, YSYEKL. The CDR3 spans 16 residues. Study conclusions and caveats: Placebo recipients had lower spike-specific TCR breadth than vaccine recipients. The study found similar non-spike TCR breadth in vaccine and placebo recipients.

Remarks on this clone: The target antigen is unknown.

This TCR was recovered from a person between 18 and 59 years old who received the Ad26.COV2.S COVID-19 vaccine or a placebo. Sequenced here: peripheral blood, sampled in a trial of Ad26.COV2.S vaccine versus placebo. V gene TRBV4-1 combines with J gene TRBJ2-2; D uncertain. In nucleotides, the CDR3 is TGCGCCAGCAGCCAAGGGCCGCGAAGGAACACCGGGGAGCTGTTTTTT. This translates into CASSQGPRRNTGELFF.